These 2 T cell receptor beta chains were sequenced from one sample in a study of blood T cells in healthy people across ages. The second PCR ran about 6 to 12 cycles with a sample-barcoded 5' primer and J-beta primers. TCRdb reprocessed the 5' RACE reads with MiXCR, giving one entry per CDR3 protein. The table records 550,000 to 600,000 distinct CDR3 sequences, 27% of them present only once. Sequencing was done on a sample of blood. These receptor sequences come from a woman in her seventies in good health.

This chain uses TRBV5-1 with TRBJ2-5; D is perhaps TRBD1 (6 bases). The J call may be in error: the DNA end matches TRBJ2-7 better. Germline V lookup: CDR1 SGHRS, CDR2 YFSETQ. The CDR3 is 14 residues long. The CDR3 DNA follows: TGCGCCAGCACCGAACAGGGAAAGTCCTACGAGCAGTACTTC. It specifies CASTEQGKSYEQYF.

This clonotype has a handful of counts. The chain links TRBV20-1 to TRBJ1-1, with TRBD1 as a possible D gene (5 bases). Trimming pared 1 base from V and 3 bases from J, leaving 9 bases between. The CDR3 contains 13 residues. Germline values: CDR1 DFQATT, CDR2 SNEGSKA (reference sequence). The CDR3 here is CSARAQADTEAFF. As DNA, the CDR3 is TGCAGTGCTAGAGCACAGGCGGACACTGAAGCTTTCTTT.